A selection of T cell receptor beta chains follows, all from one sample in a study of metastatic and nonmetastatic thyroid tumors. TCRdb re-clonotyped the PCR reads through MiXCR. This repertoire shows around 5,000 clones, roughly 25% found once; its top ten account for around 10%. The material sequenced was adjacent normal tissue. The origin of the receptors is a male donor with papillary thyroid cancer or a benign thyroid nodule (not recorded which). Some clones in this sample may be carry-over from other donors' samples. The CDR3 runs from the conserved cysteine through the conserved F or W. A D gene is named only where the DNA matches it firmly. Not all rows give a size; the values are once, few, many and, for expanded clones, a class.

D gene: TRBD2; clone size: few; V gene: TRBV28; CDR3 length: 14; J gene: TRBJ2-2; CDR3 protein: CASSRTSAAGELFF; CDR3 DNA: TGTGCCAGCAGTCGGACTAGCGCGGCCGGGGAGCTGTTTTTT
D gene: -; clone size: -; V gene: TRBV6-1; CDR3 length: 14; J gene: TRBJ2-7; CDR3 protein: CASSGSHSRYEQYF; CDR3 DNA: TGTGCCAGCAGTGGCTCCCATTCCCGCTACGAGCAGTACTTC
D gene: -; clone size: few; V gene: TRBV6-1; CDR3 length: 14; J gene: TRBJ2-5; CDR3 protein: CASSPRDIQETQYF; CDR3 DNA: TGTGCCAGCAGTCCTCGGGACATCCAAGAGACCCAGTACTTC
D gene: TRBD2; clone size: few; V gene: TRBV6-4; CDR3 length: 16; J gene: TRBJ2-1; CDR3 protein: CASSDTSGSSYNEQFF; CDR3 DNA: TGTGCCAGCAGTGACACTAGCGGGAGCTCCTACAATGAGCAGTTCTTC
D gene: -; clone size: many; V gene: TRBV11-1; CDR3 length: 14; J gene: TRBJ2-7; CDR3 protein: CASSMGTVGYEQYF; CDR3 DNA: TGTGCCAGCAGCATGGGGACGGTAGGGTACGAGCAGTACTTC
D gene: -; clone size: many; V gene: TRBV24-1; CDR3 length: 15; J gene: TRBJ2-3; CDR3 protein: CAASDLLGNTDTQYF; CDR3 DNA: TGTGCCGCCAGTGATTTGCTCGGAAACACAGATACGCAGTATTTT
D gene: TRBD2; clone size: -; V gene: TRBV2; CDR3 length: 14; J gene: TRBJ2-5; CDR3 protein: CASSEVLAGKTQYF; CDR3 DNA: TGTGCCAGCAGTGAGGTATTAGCGGGAAAGACCCAGTACTTC
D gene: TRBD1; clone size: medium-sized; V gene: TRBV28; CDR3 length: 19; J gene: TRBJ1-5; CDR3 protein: CASSYRSKGAAGGNQPQHF; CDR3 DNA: TGTGCCAGCAGTTACCGCAGTAAGGGGGCCGCCGGGGGCAATCAGCCCCAGCATTTT
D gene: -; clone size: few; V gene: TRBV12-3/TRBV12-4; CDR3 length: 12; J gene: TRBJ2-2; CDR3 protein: CASSSNGGELFF; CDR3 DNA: TGTGCCAGCAGTTCTAACGGCGGGGAGCTGTTTTTT
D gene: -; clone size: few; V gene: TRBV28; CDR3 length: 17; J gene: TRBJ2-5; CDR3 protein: CASSHLWVQFGQETQYF; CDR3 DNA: TGTGCCAGCAGTCACTTATGGGTCCAGTTTGGCCAAGAGACCCAGTACTTC
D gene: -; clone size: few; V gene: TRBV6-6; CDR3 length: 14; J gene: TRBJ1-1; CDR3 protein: CASSYARRETEAFF; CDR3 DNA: TGTGCCAGCAGTTACGCGCGCCGGGAAACTGAAGCTTTCTTT
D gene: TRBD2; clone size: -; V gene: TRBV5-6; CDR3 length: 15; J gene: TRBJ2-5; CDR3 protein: CASSFASGVSWTQYF; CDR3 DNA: TGTGCCAGCAGCTTTGCTAGCGGGGTCAGCTGGACCCAGTACTTC
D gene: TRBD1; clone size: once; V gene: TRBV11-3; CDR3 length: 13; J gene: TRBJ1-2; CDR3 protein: CASSNRGGYGYTF; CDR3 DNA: TGTGCCAGCAGCAACAGGGGGGGGTATGGCTACACCTTC
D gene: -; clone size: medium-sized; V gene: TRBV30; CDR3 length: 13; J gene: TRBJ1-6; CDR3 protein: CAWSGGIDSPLHF; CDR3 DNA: TGTGCCTGGAGTGGGGGTATTGATTCACCCCTCCACTTT
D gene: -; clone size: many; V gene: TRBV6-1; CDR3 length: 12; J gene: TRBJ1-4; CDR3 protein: CASRGPEKKLFF; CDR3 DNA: TGTGCCAGCAGGGGGCCGGAGAAAAAACTGTTTTTT
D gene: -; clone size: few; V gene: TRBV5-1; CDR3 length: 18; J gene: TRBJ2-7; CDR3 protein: CASSEGTAGVAARYEQYF; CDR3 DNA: TGCGCCAGCAGCGAAGGGACCGCCGGAGTAGCCGCTCGGTACGAGCAGTACTTC
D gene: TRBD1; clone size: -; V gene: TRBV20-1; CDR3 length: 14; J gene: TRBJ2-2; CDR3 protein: CSAHRTGGTGELFF; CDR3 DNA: TGCAGTGCCCACCGGACAGGGGGCACCGGGGAGCTGTTTTTT
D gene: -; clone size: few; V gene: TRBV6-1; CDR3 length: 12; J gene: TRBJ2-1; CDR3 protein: CASTTGLHEQFF; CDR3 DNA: TGTGCCAGCACTACAGGGTTGCATGAGCAGTTCTTC
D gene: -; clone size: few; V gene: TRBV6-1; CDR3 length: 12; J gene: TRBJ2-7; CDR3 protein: CASSEQGYEQYF; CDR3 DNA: TGTGCCAGCAGTGAACAGGGGTACGAGCAGTACTTC
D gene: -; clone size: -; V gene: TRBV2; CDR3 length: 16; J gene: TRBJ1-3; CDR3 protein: CASSVGLRYSGNTIYF; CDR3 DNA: TGTGCCAGCAGTGTCGGCCTTCGCTACTCTGGAAACACCATATATTTT
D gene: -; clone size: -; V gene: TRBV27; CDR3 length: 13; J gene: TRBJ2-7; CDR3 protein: CASIFGSLYEQYF; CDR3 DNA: TGTGCCAGCATTTTTGGGAGTTTGTACGAGCAGTACTTC
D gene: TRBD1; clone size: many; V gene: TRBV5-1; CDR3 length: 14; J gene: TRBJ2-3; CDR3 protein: CASSRQGGTDTQYF; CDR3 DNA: TGCGCCAGCAGCCGACAGGGTGGCACAGATACGCAGTATTTT